The entry below gives a single TCR beta chain sequence along with its context. As yet, its antigen is unknown. This sample is drawn from a study of shared clonotypes between healthy human individuals. The protocol was immunoSEQ multiplex PCR, while the TCRdb copy is restricted to in-frame clones and leaves out a portion. The sample includes about 1 million clones, approximately 70% seen only once; the top ten take approximately 1.5%. General observations from the study: In this cohort, only blood was sampled, and tissue repertoires likely differ.

Unmatched junction bases numbered 7, after V lost 1 base and J lost 4 bases. Germline-derived CDR1 and CDR2 are GTSNPN and SVGIG (reference sequence). The CDR3 is 15 amino acids. The receptor comes from a man aged 18 to 30 in good health. The V and J genes are TRBV30 and TRBJ2-7; 10 bases line up with TRBD2. The sequenced sample was memory CD4+ T cells sorted from blood. Indicated subset: CD45RA-negative fraction. CDR3 sequence: CAWSGGIAGGYEQYF. In DNA form, the CDR3 reads TGTGCCTGGAGTGGGGGAATAGCGGGAGGTTACGAGCAGTACTTC.